This TCR beta chain originates from a study of blood T cell repertoires in COVID-19. Study in general: From T cells, B-cell-depleted T cells, or PBMCs came the material, which was cDNA or gDNA.

The V end was cut by 6 bases, the J end by 2 bases, with 13 bases between. CDR1 and CDR2 from the germline V gene are MDHEN and SYDVKM. This CDR3 spans 14 amino acids. In this sample, this clone turned up once. In terms of age and location, participants ranged from roughly 18 to 95 years and lived in about 25 US areas. Two negative PCRs, clearance, or symptom resolution had been documented for recovered Cohort 3 donors. In the source study's methods: Reference gene primer amplification yielded estimated nucleated cell counts. Clones were sequenced by immunoSEQ multiplex PCR, and TCRdb holds only the in-frame ones, with some missing. V and J calls plus clone size are reproduced from that table; the DNA served to infer D and trimming. The data show around 330,000 clones, roughly 89% seen once.

The specimen sequenced was PBMCs or T cells enriched from blood (not recorded which). This receptor was obtained from a man aged 60 to 69 who had recovered from COVID-19. The genes are TRBV28 and TRBJ1-2; D call uncertain. In DNA form, the CDR3 reads TGTGCCAGCAGCCCGTACAGCTCGAACTATGGCTACACCTTC. It yields the protein CASSPYSSNYGYTF.